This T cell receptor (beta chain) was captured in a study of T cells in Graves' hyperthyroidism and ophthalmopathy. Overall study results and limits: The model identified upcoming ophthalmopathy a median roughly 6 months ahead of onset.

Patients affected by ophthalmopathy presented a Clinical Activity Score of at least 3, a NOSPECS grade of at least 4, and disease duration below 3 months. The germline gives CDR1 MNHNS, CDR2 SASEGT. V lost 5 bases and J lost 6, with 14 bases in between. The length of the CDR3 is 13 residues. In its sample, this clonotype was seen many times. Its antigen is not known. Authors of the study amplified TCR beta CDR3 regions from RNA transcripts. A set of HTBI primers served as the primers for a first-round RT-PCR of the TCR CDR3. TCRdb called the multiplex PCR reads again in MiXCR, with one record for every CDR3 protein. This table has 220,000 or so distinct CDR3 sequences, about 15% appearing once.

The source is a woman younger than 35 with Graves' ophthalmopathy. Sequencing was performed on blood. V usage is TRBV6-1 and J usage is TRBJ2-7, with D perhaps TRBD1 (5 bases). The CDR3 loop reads CASSLSREREQYF. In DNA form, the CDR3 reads TGTGCCAGCAGTCTGTCCAGGGAACGCGAGCAGTACTTC.